This T cell receptor beta chain was obtained from a study of blood T cell repertoires in COVID-19 (dated by TCRdb to about 2020). Some background on the complete study: Samples covering the acute and convalescent phases of COVID-19 were provided by collaborators in the United States, Italy and Spain. The material from the prospective study consisted of cDNA or gDNA derived from T cells, B-cell-depleted T cells, or PBMCs. The dataset comprised deeply sampled blood TCRbeta repertoires from subjects exposed to, actively infected with, or recovered from COVID-19. The repertoires were released in a freely available public database meant as a resource for research on the immune response to SARS-CoV-2. The samples were drawn from two sources: the first 160 participants of the ongoing ImmuneRACE study, and 1,254 subjects contributed by 6 global collaborators. Nearly every sample came with metadata listing a de-identified subject ID, COVID-19 status, age in years and sex. Where HLA class I and class II types were available, the types were taken from metadata supplied by the sample provider, not from assay-based typing.

At one collaborating source in Seattle, patients were enrolled during active infection and were followed longitudinally through the course of disease. Each collaborating institution followed its own protocols to collect whole blood in K2EDTA tubes. For TCRbeta analysis, collaborators shipped samples as frozen whole blood, isolated PBMCs, or DNA extracted from either of those sample types. Counted from cysteine to phenylalanine, this CDR3 has 16 amino acids. The only DNA kept is the CDR3, 48 bases in frame from the first base. Reading the germline V gene gives CDR1 SGHRS and CDR2 YFSETQ. The V end loses 0 bases and the J end loses 2 bases, and a stretch of 11 bases separates them. TCRbeta CDR3 regions were amplified from genomic DNA using the immunoSEQ Assay, a bias-controlled multiplex PCR. Per the authors' processing: The number of nucleated cells in each sample was estimated from the amplification of reference gene primers within the assay. To quantify the absolute abundance of each unique TCRbeta CDR3 rearrangement, sequence reads were collapsed and filtered. For each sample, productive Simpson clonality was calculated by taking the square root of Simpson's diversity index across productive rearrangements. This is the immuneACCESS table as TCRdb keeps it, with only in-frame sequences that have V and J called. A part of the clones is gone; compared with another copy, unresolved V genes explain less than half, and the rest is unexplained. V, J and clone size reflect that table, while D and trimming were determined from the DNA. This sample comprises around 300,000 clones, more than 80% of them detected only once. The biggest ten clones account for 6% to 8% of the sample.

Points the paper makes about the study in general: How much clinical and demographic metadata was included differed by source and by participant, and the metadata was provided uncurated.

Comments on this clone: Its antigen is unknown. No base qualities exist here, and no much larger clone lies one base off it.

Here the chain combines TRBV5-1 and TRBJ2-2, and possibly TRBD2, on 5 matching bases. Sequenced sample: peripheral blood. This TCR was sampled from a woman aged 45-59 years with COVID-19, enrolled during active disease. This receptor carries the CDR3 CASSLGGVRNTGELFF. The nucleotides are TGCGCCAGCAGCTTGGGGGGAGTCCGCAACACCGGGGAGCTGTTTTTT.